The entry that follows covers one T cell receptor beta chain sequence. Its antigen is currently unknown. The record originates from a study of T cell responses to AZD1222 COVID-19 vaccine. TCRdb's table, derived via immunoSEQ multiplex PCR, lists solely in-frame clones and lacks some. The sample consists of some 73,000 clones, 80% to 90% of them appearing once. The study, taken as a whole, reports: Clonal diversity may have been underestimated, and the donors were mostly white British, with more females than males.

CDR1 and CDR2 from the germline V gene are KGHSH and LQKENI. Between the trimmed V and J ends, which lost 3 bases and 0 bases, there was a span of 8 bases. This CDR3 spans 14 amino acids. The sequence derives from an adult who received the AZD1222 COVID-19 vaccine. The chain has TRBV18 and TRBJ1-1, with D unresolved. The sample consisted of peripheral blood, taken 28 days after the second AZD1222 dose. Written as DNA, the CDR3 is TGTGCCAGCTCACCCAGCAGCATGAACACTGAAGCTTTCTTT. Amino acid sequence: CASSPSSMNTEAFF.